This T cell receptor beta chain was sequenced in a study of T cell repertoires in cytomegalovirus infection. Study details: Matching HLA type and CMV infection were both indicated by public TCR beta signatures. Study-wide results and limits: HLA-C-restricted CMV-specific TCR beta clonotypes were dominant in the ex vivo response.

Deletions cut 7 bases from V and 1 base from J, with 11 bases between. The CDR3 has 14 residues. TCRdb re-derived calls from the reads in MiXCR, one entry per CDR3 protein. The sample yields hundreds of thousands of distinct CDR3 sequences, approximately 34% seen once. About this clonotype: Its specificity is not known.

This sequence joins TRBV12-3 or TRBV12-4 and TRBJ1-5; tentative D call: TRBD1 (5 bases). Sequencing was done on a sample of PBMCs. The TCR was taken from a human donor in good health (CMV status not recorded). Some clones in this sample may be carry-over from other donors' samples. CDR3 in amino acids: CASIGGTSNQPQHF. The CDR3 DNA is TGTGCCAGCATTGGAGGGACCAGCAATCAGCCCCAGCATTTT.